This section outlines one TCR beta chain sequence together with its context. The identical CDR3 is also encoded by other nucleotide sequences in the sample. The data were obtained in a study of blood T cell repertoires in COVID-19. Study-level background: Samples representing acute and convalescent COVID-19 were sourced from the United States, Italy and Spain. In each case, the material was cDNA or gDNA derived from T cells, B-cell-depleted T cells, or PBMCs.

The CDR3 extends over 13 amino acids. Losses at the gene ends were 3 bases for V and 4 bases for J; bases not matched to a gene: 5. The germline CDR1 and CDR2 sequences are SQVTM and ANQGSEA. The repertoire was sequenced with immunoSEQ multiplex PCR; TCRdb's copy has only in-frame clones and lacks some. This sample yields approximately 270,000 clones, of which approximately 91% are seen a single time; less than 2.5% belongs to the top ten. The receptor was isolated from a man aged 45-65 years with acute or convalescent COVID-19. Sequenced input: peripheral blood. This rearrangement joins TRBV29-1 to TRBJ2-5, with 7 bases matching TRBD2. The CDR3 region is CSVELGGGETQYF. Here the CDR3 DNA reads TGCAGCGTTGAGCTTGGGGGGGGAGAGACCCAGTACTTC. The full variable domain, in which reference TRBV29-1 and TRBJ2-5 provide the parts outside the CDR3, is SAVISQKPSRDICQRGTSLTIQCQVDSQVTMMFWYRQQPGQSLTLIATANQGSEATYESGFVIDKFPISRPNLTFSTLTVSNMSPEDSSIYLCSVELGGGETQYFGPGTRLLVL.